The entry below gives a single T cell receptor beta chain sequence along with its context. No antigen is known for it. Base qualities are not provided; no much larger clone lies one nucleotide away. Preparation of the library involved the immunoSEQ multiplex PCR assay. TCRdb took over this immuneACCESS table, retaining in-frame rearrangements with V and J assigned. Such tables are incomplete; in checked studies, under half of the missing clones stem from an unresolved V gene, and the remainder is unexplained. Counted in this sample were just under 75,000 clones; roughly nine tenths of them appeared once. The ten largest clones capture approximately 3.6% of the sample. The data belong to a study of control samples from healthy donors and cancer patients (TCRdb year 2020). CDR1 and CDR2, per the germline V gene (reference sequence), are LGHDT and YNNKEL. The junction carries 7 bases between V and J, which are trimmed by 4 bases and 4 bases respectively. Including the terminal cysteine and phenylalanine, the CDR3 comprises 12 residues. The read is trimmed to its CDR3 DNA, 36 bases read in frame from base 1.

This receptor was identified in a woman between 45 and 65 years old in good health. Sequencing was carried out using blood. The chain is encoded by TRBV3-1 (or the pseudogene TRBV3-2) joined to TRBJ2-5, with the D gene uncertain. The nucleotide sequence is TGTGCCAGCAGCCTGAGCATAGAGACCCAGTACTTC. This yields the protein CASSLSIETQYF.